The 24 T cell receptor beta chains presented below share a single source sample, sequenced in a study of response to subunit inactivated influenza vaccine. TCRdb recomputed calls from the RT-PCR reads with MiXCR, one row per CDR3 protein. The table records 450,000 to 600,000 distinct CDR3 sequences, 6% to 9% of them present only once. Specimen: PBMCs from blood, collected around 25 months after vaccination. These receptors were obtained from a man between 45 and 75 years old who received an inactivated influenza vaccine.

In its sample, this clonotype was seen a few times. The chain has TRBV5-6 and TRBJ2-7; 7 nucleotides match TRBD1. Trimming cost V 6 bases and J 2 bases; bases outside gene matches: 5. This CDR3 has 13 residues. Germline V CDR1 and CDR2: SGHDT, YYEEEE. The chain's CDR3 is CASNTGTAYEQYF. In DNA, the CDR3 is TGTGCCAGCAACACCGGGACAGCCTACGAGCAGTACTTC.

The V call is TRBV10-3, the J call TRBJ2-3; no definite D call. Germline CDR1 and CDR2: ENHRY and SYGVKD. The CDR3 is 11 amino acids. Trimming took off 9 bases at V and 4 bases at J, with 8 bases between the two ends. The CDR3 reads CAIQIADTQYF. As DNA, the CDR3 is TGTGCCATACAAATAGCAGATACGCAGTATTTT.

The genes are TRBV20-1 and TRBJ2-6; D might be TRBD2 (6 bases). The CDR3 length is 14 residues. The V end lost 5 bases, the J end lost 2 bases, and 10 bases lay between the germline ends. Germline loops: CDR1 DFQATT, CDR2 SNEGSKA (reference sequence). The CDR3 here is CSAGRLAGANVLTF. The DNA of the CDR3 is TGCAGTGCTGGCAGACTAGCTGGGGCCAACGTCCTGACTTTC.

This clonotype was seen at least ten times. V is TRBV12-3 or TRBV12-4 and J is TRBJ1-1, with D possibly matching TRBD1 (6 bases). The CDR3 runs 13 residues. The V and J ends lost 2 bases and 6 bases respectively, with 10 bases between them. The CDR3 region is CASSLRGQPEAFF. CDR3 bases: TGTGCCAGCAGTTTAAGAGGACAGCCTGAAGCTTTCTTT.

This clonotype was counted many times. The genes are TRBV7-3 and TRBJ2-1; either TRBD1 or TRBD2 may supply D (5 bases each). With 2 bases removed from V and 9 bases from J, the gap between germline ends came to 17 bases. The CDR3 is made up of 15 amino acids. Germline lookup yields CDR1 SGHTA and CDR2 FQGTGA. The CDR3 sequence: CASSLGGVHMGEQFF. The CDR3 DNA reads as TGTGCCAGCAGCTTAGGGGGTGTCCATATGGGTGAGCAGTTCTTC. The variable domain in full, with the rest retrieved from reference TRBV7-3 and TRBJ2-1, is GAGVSQTPSNKVTEKGKYVELRCDPISGHTALYWYRQSLGQGPEFLIYFQGTGAADDSGLPNDRFFAVRPEGSVSTLKIQRTERGDSAVYLCASSLGGVHMGEQFFGPGTRLTVL.

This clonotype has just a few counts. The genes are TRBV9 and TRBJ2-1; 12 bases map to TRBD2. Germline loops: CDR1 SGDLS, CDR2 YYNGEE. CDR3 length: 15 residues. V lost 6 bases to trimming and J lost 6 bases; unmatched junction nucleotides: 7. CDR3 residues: CASTLGTSGFNEQFF. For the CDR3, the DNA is TGTGCCAGCACCCTAGGGACTAGCGGGTTCAATGAGCAGTTCTTC.

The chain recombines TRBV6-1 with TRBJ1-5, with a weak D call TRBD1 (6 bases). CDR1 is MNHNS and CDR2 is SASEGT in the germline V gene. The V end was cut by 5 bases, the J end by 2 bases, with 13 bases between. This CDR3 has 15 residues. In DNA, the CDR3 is TGTGCCAGCAGTATGGCAGAGGGGGGCAATCAGCCCCAGCATTTT. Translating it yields CASSMAEGGNQPQHF.

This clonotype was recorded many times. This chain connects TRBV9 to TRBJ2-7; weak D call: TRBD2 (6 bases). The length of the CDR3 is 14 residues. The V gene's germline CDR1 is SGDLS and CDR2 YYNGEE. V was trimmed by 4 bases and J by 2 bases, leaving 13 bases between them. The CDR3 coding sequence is TGTGCCAGCAGCCCCGGGACTGCCCCCTACGAGCAGTACTTC. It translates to CASSPGTAPYEQYF.

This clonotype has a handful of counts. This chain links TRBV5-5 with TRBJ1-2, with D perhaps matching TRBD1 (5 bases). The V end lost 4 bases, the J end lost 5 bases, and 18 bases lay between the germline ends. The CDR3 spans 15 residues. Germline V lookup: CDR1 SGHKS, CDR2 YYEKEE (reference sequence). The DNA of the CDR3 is TGTGCCAGCAGCGGCTTACGGGGGAGGAATTATGGCTACACCTTC. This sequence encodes CASSGLRGRNYGYTF.

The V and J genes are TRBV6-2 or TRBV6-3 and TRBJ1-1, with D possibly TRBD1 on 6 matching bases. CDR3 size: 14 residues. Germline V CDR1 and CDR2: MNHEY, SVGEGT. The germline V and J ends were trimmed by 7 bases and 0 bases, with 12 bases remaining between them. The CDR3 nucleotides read TGTGCCAGCAAATCTGGACAGATGAACACTGAAGCTTTCTTT. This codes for CASKSGQMNTEAFF.

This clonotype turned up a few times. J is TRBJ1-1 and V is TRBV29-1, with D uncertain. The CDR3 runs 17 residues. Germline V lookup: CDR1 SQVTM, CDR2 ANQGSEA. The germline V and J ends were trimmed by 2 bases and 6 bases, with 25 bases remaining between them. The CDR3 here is CSVETSSKALPAAEAFF. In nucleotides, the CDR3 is TGCAGCGTTGAAACGTCCTCGAAGGCCTTACCCGCAGCTGAAGCTTTCTTT.

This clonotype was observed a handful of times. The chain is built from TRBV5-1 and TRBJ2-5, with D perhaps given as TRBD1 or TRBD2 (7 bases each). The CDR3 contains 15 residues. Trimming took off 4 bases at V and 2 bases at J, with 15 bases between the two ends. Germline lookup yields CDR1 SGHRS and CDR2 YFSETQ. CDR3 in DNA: TGCGCCAGCAGCGGGGGGGGACAGCCTCAAGAGACCCAGTACTTC. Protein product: CASSGGGQPQETQYF.

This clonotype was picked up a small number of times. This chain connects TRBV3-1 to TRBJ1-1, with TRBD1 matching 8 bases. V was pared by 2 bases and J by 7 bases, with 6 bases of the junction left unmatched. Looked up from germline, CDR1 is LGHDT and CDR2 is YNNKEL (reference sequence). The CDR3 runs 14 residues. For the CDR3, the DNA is TGTGCCAGCAGCCAAACAGGGGGGATCGGTGAAGCTTTCTTT. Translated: CASSQTGGIGEAFF.

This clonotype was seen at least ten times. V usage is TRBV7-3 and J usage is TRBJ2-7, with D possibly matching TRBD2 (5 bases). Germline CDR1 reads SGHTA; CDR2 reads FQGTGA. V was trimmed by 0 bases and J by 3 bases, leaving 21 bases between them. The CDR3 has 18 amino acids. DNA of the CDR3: TGTGCCAGCAGCTTAACGTGGCTGACACCTCGGGATTACTACGAGCAGTACTTC. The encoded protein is CASSLTWLTPRDYYEQYF.

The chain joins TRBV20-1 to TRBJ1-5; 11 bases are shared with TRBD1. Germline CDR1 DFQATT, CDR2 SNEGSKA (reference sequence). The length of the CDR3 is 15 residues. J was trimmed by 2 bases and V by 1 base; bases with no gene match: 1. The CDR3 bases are TGCAGTGCTAGAGGGACAGGGGGCCGCAATCAGCCCCAGCATTTT. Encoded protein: CSARGTGGRNQPQHF.

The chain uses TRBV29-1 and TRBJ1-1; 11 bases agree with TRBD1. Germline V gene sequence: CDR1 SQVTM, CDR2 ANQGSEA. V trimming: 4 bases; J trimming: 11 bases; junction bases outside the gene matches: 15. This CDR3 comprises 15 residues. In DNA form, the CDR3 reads TGCAGCGTTGGCCTCTCATCAGGGACAGGGGGTGAGGCTTTCTTT. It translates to CSVGLSSGTGGEAFF.

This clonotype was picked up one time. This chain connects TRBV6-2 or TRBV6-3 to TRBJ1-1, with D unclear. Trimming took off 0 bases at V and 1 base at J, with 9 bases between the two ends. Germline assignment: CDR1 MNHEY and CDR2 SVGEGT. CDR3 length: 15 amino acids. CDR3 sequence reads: CASSYSAEQNTEAFF. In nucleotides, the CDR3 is TGTGCCAGCAGTTACTCGGCGGAGCAGAACACTGAAGCTTTCTTT.

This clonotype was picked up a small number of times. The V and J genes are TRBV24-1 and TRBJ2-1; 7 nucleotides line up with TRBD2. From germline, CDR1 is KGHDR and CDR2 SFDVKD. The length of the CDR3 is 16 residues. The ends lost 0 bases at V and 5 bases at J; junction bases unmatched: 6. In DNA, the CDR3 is TGTGCCACCAGTGATTTGACGCGGGGGACTAACAATGAGCAGTTCTTC. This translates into CATSDLTRGTNNEQFF.

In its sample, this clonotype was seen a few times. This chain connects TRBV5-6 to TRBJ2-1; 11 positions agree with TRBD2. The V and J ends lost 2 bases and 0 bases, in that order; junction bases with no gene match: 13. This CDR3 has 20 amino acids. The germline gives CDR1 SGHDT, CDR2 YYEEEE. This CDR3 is CASSLEGLAGFLSSYNEQFF. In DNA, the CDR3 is TGTGCCAGCAGCTTAGAAGGACTAGCGGGTTTCCTGTCCTCCTACAATGAGCAGTTCTTC.

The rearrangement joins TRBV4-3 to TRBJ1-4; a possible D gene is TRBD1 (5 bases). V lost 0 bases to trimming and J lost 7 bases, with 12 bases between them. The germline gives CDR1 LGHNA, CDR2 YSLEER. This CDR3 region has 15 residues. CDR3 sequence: CASSQDRKRGEKLFF. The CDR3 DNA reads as TGCGCCAGCAGCCAAGACAGAAAAAGGGGTGAAAAACTGTTTTTT.

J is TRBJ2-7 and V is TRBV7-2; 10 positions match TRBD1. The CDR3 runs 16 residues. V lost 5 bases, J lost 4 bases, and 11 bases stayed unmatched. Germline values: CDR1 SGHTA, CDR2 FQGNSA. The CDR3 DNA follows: TGTGCCAGCAGCCTAGGCCCGACAGGGGGCGCGTACGAGCAGTACTTC. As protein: CASSLGPTGGAYEQYF.

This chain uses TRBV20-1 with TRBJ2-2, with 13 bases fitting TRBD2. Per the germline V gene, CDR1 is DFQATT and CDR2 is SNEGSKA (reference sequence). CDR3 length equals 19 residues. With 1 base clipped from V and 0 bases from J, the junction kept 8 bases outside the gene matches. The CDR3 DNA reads TGCAGTGCTAGAGGTTGGACTAGCGGGGGCCCTGCGAACACCGGGGAGCTGTTTTTT. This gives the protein CSARGWTSGGPANTGELFF.

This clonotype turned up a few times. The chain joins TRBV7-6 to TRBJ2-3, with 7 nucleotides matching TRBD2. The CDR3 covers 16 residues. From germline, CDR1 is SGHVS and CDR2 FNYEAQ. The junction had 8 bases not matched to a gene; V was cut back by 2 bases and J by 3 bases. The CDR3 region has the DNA TGTGCCAGCAGCTTATGGGGGGGTGCTTATACAGATACGCAGTATTTT. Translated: CASSLWGGAYTDTQYF. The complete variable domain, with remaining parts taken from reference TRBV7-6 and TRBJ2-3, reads GAGVSQSPRYKVTKRGQDVALRCDPISGHVSLYWYRQALGQGPEFLTYFNYEAQQDKSGLPNDRFSAERPEGSISTLTIQRTEQRDSAMYRCASSLWGGAYTDTQYFGPGTRLTVL.

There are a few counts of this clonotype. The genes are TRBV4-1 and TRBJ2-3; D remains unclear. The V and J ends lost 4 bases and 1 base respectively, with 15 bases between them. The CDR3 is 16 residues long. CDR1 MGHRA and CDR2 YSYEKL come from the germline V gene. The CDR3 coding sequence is TGCGCCAGCAGCCTAGAGGAAGGAGTGGGCACAGATACGCAGTATTTT. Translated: CASSLEEGVGTDTQYF.